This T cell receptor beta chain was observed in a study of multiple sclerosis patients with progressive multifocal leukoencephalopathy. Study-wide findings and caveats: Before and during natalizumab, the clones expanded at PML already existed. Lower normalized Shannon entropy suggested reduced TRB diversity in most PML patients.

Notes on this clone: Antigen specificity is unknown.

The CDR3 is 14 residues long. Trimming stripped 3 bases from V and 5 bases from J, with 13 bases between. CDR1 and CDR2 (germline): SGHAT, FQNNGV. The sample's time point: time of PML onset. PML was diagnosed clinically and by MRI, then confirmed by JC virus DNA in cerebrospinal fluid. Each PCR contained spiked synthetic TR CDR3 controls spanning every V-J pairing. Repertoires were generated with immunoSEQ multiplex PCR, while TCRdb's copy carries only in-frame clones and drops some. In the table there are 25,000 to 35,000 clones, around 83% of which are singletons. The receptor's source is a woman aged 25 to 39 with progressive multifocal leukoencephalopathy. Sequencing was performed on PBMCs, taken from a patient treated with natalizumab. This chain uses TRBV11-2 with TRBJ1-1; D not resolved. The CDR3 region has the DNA TGTGCCAGCAGCTTGTCTTTTGGGAGGACTGAAGCTTTCTTT. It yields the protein CASSLSFGRTEAFF.